This TCR beta chain came from a study of T cell repertoires in cytomegalovirus infection. From the reads, TCRdb called clonotypes with MiXCR, one entry per CDR3 protein. Of about 120,000 distinct CDR3 sequences in the sample, around 30% were seen once. Remarks on this clonotype: The antigen remains undetermined.

Trimming took off 2 bases at V and 2 bases at J, with 10 bases between the two ends. The CDR3 extends over 14 amino acids. This TCR was sampled from a human donor in good health (CMV status not recorded). Some clones in this sample may be carry-over from other donors' samples. The sample in question was CD8+ T cells from cultured PBMCs, obtained from culture after CMV antigen stimulation. The V gene is TRBV12-3 or TRBV12-4, the J gene TRBJ2-7; possibly TRBD1 or TRBD2 for D (5 bases each). CDR3 loop: CASSLPGRTYEQYF. In DNA form, the CDR3 reads TGTGCCAGCAGTTTACCGGGACGGACCTACGAGCAGTACTTC.